This paragraph covers one T cell receptor beta chain sequence. This sample was taken from a study of T cell changes during pregnancy in multiple sclerosis. The repertoire was sequenced with immunoSEQ multiplex PCR; TCRdb's copy has only in-frame clones and lacks some. The sample includes tens of thousands of clones, roughly nine tenths of them seen just once. Trimming stripped 1 base from V and 5 bases from J, with 12 bases between. The CDR3 contains 14 residues. Germline V CDR1 and CDR2: LGHNA, YNFKEQ. The genes are TRBV4-2 and TRBJ2-7, with a tentative D call TRBD2 (7 bases). Sequencing used peripheral blood, obtained after pregnancy. The receptor was derived from a female donor in good health, enrolled as a control in a pregnancy study. CDR3 in amino acids: CASSQVGGRDEQYF. The CDR3 DNA sequence: TGTGCCAGCAGCCAAGTGGGGGGGCGGGACGAGCAGTACTTC.